Presented here are 21 T cell receptor beta chains from one specimen sequenced in a study of OX40 agonist ivuxolimab in advanced cancers. Method: immunoSEQ multiplex PCR; TCRdb's copy keeps in-frame clones and lacks some. The top ten clones hold 6.9% of a sample with 70,000 to 90,000 clones, nearly 85% of them seen once. The sample was CD4+ or CD8+ T cells sorted from blood, taken in a trial of the OX40 agonist ivuxolimab. These receptors were taken from an adult with an advanced solid tumor such as melanoma, head and neck, liver or kidney cancer.

The chain links TRBV6-4 to TRBJ2-5; D is unclear. The germline V and J ends were trimmed by 8 bases and 6 bases, with 13 bases remaining between them. The CDR3 is 12 residues long. In germline, CDR1 is MRHNA, CDR2 SNTAGT. The CDR3 protein is CASGPVLKTQYF. The CDR3 nucleotides are TGTGCCAGCGGTCCTGTACTAAAGACCCAGTACTTC.

CDR3 region: CASSVEVDTEAFF. The CDR3 region has the DNA TGTGCCAGCAGCGTAGAAGTGGACACTGAAGCTTTCTTT. The V and J genes are TRBV9 and TRBJ1-1; no definite D call. Per the germline V gene, CDR1 is SGDLS and CDR2 is YYNGEE. The length of the CDR3 is 13 residues. Trimming cost V 0 bases and J 3 bases, with 6 bases left between them.

The V gene is TRBV9, the J gene TRBJ2-4; D possibly uses TRBD1 or TRBD2 (5 bases each). The V end was cut by 4 bases, the J end by 13 bases, with 15 bases between. CDR3 length: 12 residues. From germline, CDR1 is SGDLS and CDR2 YYNGEE. CDR3 sequence: CASSKNLGTQYF. DNA for the CDR3: TGTGCCAGCAGCAAAAACCTCGGGACGCAGTACTTC.

This sequence joins TRBV29-1 and TRBJ2-1; tentatively, D is TRBD1 (5 bases). The V and J ends lost 2 bases and 3 bases respectively, with 11 bases between them. In germline, CDR1 is SQVTM, CDR2 ANQGSEA. The CDR3 covers 14 residues. CDR3: CSVEPGQSYNEQFF. The CDR3 DNA reads TGCAGCGTTGAACCAGGACAAAGCTACAATGAGCAGTTCTTC.

The chain recombines TRBV11-3 with TRBJ2-7, with TRBD2 identical over 11 bases. Germline values: CDR1 SGHNT, CDR2 YENEEA. The V segment lost 1 base and the J segment 2 bases; nucleotides outside the gene matches: 4. The CDR3 loop spans 16 amino acids. CDR3: CASSLGGSGRAYEQYF. The CDR3 coding sequence is TGTGCCAGCAGCTTAGGGGGTAGCGGGAGGGCCTACGAGCAGTACTTC.

The chain carries TRBV6-5 and TRBJ2-7, with D possibly being TRBD1 (5 bases). The CDR3 is made up of 15 amino acids. From germline, CDR1 is MNHEY and CDR2 SVGAGI. The germline V and J ends were trimmed by 8 bases and 3 bases, with 20 bases remaining between them. The CDR3 loop is CASRPQEQADYEQYF. CDR3 in DNA: TGTGCCAGCCGACCTCAAGAACAGGCTGACTACGAGCAGTACTTC.

The chain uses TRBV7-6 and TRBJ1-2; unclear D gene. The CDR3 is made up of 14 amino acids. From germline, CDR1 is SGHVS and CDR2 FNYEAQ. V was clipped by 2 bases and J by 4 bases, with 11 bases between them. This CDR3 reads CASSLSDGPYGYTF. For the CDR3, the DNA is TGTGCCAGCAGCTTATCGGACGGCCCCTATGGCTACACCTTC.

The chain is built from TRBV27 and TRBJ1-2, with TRBD1 as a possible D gene (6 bases). Germline V lookup: CDR1 MNHEY, CDR2 SMNVEV (reference sequence). The CDR3 has 15 amino acids. V shed 7 bases and J shed 0 bases, with 15 bases lying between them. The CDR3, as DNA: TGTGCCAGCACCCTAACACAGGGTGCTAACTATGGCTACACCTTC. It codes for CASTLTQGANYGYTF.

J is TRBJ2-7 and V is TRBV2; D may be TRBD1 or TRBD2 (5 bases each). Germline CDR1 reads SNHLY; CDR2 reads FYNNEI. Trimming stripped 7 bases from V and 2 bases from J, with 9 bases between. The CDR3 extends over 12 amino acids. For the CDR3, the DNA is TGTGCCAGCATGGGGGAGCCCTACGAGCAGTACTTC. It codes for CASMGEPYEQYF.

V usage is TRBV19 and J usage is TRBJ2-1; D is ambiguous. The V and J ends lost 3 bases and 10 bases respectively, with 13 bases between them. The germline V gene encodes CDR1 LNHDA and CDR2 SQIVND (reference sequence). This CDR3 is 13 amino acids long. Written as DNA, the CDR3 is TGTGCCAGTAGTATCCAGCCATCTAGGGAGCAGTTCTTC. Protein product: CASSIQPSREQFF.

The J gene is TRBJ2-2, the V gene TRBV9, with a possible D match to TRBD1 (5 bases). Germline CDR1 and CDR2: SGDLS and YYNGEE. The CDR3 is made up of 15 amino acids. Trimming shortened V by 1 base and J by 0 bases, and 7 bases separated the two germline ends. The CDR3 protein is CASSVSGSNTGELFF. The CDR3 nucleotides read TGTGCCAGCAGCGTATCAGGGTCGAACACCGGGGAGCTGTTTTTT.

This chain joins TRBV9 and TRBJ1-1; D unresolved. V lost 2 bases and J 0 bases, leaving 11 bases between the germline ends. The CDR3 is 15 amino acids. Looked up from germline, CDR1 is SGDLS and CDR2 is YYNGEE. Written as DNA, the CDR3 is TGTGCCAGCAGCGTTTTGAGCTCCATGAACACTGAAGCTTTCTTT. Protein: CASSVLSSMNTEAFF.

This rearrangement joins TRBV5-4 to TRBJ1-1; D call uncertain. The ends were cut back, 7 bases at V and 4 bases at J, with 11 bases in the middle. Germline CDR1 is SGHNT and CDR2 is YYREEE (reference sequence). The CDR3 covers 12 residues. CDR3 loop: CASGVWGTEAFF. Written as DNA, the CDR3 is TGTGCCAGCGGGGTTTGGGGCACTGAAGCTTTCTTT.

J is TRBJ2-5 and V is TRBV15; TRBD2 matches 11 bases. Per the germline V gene, CDR1 is LNHNV and CDR2 is YYDKDF (reference sequence). The CDR3 is 15 residues long. Germline trimming cut 2 bases from V and 5 bases from J; bases unmatched to any gene: 4. The chain's CDR3 is CATSRLRTSGETQYF. CDR3 coding DNA: TGTGCCACCAGCAGACTCAGGACTAGCGGGGAGACCCAGTACTTC.

The V and J genes are TRBV4-1 and TRBJ2-5, with 9 bases lining up with TRBD1. V dropped 5 bases and J dropped 5; count of bases not matched to a gene: 9. From germline, CDR1 is MGHRA and CDR2 YSYEKL. CDR3 length: 15 residues. The CDR3 spells CASSKPGTGPETQYF. In nucleotides, the CDR3 is TGCGCCAGCAGCAAACCCGGGACAGGGCCGGAGACCCAGTACTTC.

The chain links TRBV7-2 to TRBJ2-3; 7 bases are a match to TRBD1. The CDR3 covers 16 residues. The V gene end was trimmed by 4 bases and the J gene end by 5 bases; junction bases not matched to a gene: 12. Germline loops: CDR1 SGHTA, CDR2 FQGNSA. DNA of the CDR3: TGTGCCAGCAGCTCGAGGCGATCCAGGGGGAGAGATACGCAGTATTTT. Its protein is CASSSRRSRGRDTQYF.

V is TRBV19 and J is TRBJ2-5, with 7 bases matching TRBD1. The J call may be mistaken, given a closer DNA end match to TRBJ2-7. Germline assignment: CDR1 LNHDA and CDR2 SQIVND (reference sequence). The CDR3 totals 13 residues. The CDR3: CATAGTESYEQYF. The CDR3 DNA reads TGTGCCACGGCCGGGACAGAGAGTTACGAGCAGTACTTC.

This clone was counted a few times. The V gene is TRBV20-1, the J gene TRBJ1-4, with no clear D. Looked up from germline, CDR1 is DFQATT and CDR2 is SNEGSKA (reference sequence). CDR3 length equals 11 residues. V gave up 5 bases and J gave up 11 bases, with 12 bases separating them. CDR3 DNA sequence: TGCAGTGCTTCAAGAGGGATGAAACTGTTTTTT. Protein product: CSASRGMKLFF.

The chain employs TRBV11-3 and TRBJ2-1; 12 nucleotides align to TRBD2. After removal of 5 bases from V and 6 bases from J, the junction contained 2 bases not matched to a gene. Germline values: CDR1 SGHNT, CDR2 YENEEA. The CDR3 runs to 14 residues. Here the CDR3 reads CASSPTSGSNEQFF. CDR3 bases: TGTGCCAGCAGCCCGACTAGCGGGAGCAATGAGCAGTTCTTC.

The V and J genes are TRBV11-3 and TRBJ2-7; D is ambiguous. Germline V gene data show CDR1 as SGHNT and CDR2 as YENEEA. The CDR3 length is 12 residues. Trimming removed 1 base from V and 5 bases from J, with 6 bases in between. The CDR3 DNA reads TGTGCCAGCAGCTTAGTAATCAACGAGCAGTACTTC. Its translation is CASSLVINEQYF.

CDR3 region: CASSLDAGTGGYTIYF. CDR3 nucleotide sequence: TGCGCCAGCAGCTTGGACGCCGGGACAGGGGGCTACACCATATATTTT. The rearrangement uses TRBV5-1 and TRBJ1-3; 12 positions agree with TRBD1. Germline loops: CDR1 SGHRS, CDR2 YFSETQ. The length of the CDR3 is 16 residues. The V gene end was trimmed by 0 bases and the J gene end by 8 bases; junction bases not matched to a gene: 6.